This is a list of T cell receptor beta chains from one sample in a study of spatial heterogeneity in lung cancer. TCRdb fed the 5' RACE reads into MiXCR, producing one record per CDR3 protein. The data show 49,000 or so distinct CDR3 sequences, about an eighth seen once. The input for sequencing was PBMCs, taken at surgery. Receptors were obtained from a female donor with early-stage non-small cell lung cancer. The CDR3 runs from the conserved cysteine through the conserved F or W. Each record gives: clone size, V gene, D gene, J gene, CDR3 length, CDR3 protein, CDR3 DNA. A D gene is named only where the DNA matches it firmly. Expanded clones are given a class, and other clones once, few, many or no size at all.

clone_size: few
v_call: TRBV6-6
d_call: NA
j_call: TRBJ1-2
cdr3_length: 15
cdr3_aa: CASSYSADTNYGYTF
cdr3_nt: TGTGCCAGCAGTTACTCGGCAGACACTAACTATGGCTACACCTTC

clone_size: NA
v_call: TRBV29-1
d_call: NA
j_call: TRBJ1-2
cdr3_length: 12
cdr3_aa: CSVVGSNYGYTF
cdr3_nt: TGCAGCGTTGTGGGGTCTAACTATGGCTACACCTTC

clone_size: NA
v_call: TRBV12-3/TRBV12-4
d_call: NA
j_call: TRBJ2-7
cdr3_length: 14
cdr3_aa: CASSFKTVTYEQYF
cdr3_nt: TGTGCCAGCAGTTTTAAGACAGTCACTTACGAGCAGTACTTC

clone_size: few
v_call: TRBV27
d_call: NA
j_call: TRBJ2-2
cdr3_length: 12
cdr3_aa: CASSRTVGELFF
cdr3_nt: TGTGCCAGCAGCCGGACGGTCGGGGAGCTGTTTTTT

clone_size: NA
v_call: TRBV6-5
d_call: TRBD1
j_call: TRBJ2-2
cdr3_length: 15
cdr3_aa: CASSLGTGHGGELFF
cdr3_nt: TGTGCCAGCAGTTTAGGGACAGGGCACGGCGGGGAGCTGTTTTTT

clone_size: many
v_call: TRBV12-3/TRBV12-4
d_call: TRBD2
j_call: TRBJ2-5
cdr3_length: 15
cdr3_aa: CASRSSGYPQETQYF
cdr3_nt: TGTGCCAGCAGGTCTAGCGGTTACCCCCAAGAGACCCAGTACTTC

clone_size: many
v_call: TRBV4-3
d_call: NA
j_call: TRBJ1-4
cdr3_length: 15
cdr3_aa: CASSQVRAADEKLFF
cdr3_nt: TGCGCCAGCAGCCAAGTGAGGGCGGCGGATGAAAAACTGTTTTTT

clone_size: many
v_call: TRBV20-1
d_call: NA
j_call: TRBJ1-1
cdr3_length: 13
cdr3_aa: CSAGGQTDTEAFF
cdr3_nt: TGCAGTGCTGGCGGGCAAACCGACACTGAAGCTTTCTTT

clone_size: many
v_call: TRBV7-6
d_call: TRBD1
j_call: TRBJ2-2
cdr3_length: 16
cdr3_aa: CASSLGGQGKTGELFF
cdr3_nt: TGTGCCAGCAGCTTAGGTGGACAGGGGAAGACCGGGGAGCTGTTTTTT

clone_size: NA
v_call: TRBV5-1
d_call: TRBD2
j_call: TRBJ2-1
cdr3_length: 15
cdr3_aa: CASSLTSGGRREQFF
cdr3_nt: TGCGCCAGCAGCTTGACTAGCGGGGGTCGACGGGAGCAGTTCTTC

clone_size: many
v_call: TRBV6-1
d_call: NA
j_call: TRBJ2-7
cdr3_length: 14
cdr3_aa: CASSPSWGSYEQYF
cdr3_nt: TGTGCCAGCAGTCCCTCTTGGGGTTCCTACGAGCAGTACTTC

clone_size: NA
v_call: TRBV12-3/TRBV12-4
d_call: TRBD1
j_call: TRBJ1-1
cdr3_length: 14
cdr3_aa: CASSFGRTGAEAFF
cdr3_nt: TGTGCCAGCAGTTTTGGGCGGACAGGGGCTGAAGCTTTCTTT

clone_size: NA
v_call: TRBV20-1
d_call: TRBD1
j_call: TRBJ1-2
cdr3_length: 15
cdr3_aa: CSAINPRQGNYGYTF
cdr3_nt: TGCAGTGCTATTAACCCTCGACAGGGCAACTATGGCTACACCTTC

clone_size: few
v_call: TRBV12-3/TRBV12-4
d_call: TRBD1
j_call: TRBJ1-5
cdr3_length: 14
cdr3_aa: CASSQTGGRQPQHF
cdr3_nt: TGTGCCAGCAGTCAAACAGGGGGCCGTCAGCCCCAGCATTTT

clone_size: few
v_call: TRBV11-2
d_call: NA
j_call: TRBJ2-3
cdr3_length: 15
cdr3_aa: CASSLIGTSTDTQYF
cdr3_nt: TGTGCCAGCAGCTTAATTGGGACTAGCACAGATACGCAGTATTTT

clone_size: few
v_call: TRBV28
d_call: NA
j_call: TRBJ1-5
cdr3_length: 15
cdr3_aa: CASSLGQGFRQPQHF
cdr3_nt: TGTGCCAGCAGTTTAGGCCAGGGGTTTCGCCAGCCCCAGCATTTT

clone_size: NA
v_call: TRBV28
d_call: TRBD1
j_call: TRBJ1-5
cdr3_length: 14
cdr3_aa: CASSLGTGNQPQHF
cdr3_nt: TGTGCCAGCAGTTTAGGGACAGGCAATCAGCCCCAGCATTTT

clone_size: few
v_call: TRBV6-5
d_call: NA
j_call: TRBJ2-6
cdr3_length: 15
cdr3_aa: CASSYTSSGANVLTF
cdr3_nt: TGTGCCAGCAGTTACACATCCTCTGGGGCCAACGTCCTGACTTTC

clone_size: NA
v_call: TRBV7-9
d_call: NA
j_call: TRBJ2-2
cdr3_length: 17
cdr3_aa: CASSLRLGTANTGELFF
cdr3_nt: TGTGCCAGCAGCTTACGGCTGGGGACGGCGAACACCGGGGAGCTGTTTTTT

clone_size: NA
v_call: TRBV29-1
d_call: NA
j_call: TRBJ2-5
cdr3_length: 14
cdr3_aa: CSVGGLGGQETQYF
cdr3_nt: TGCAGCGTTGGGGGACTTGGGGGGCAAGAGACCCAGTACTTC

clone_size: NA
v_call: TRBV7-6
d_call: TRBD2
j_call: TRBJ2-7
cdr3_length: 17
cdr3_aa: CASSPGLAGGRGYEQYF
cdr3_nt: TGTGCCAGCAGCCCTGGACTAGCGGGGGGCCGGGGCTACGAGCAGTACTTC

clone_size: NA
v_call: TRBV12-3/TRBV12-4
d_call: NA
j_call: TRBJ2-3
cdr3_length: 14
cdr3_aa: CASSFGAGPDTQYF
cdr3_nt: TGTGCCAGCAGTTTCGGGGCAGGCCCAGATACGCAGTATTTT

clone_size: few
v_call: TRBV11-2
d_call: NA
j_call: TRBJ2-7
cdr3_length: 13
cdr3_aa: CASSLSTGYEQYF
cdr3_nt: TGTGCCAGCAGCTTAAGTACAGGCTACGAGCAGTACTTC

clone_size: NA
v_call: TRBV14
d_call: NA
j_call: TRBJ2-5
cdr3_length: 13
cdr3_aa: CASSQVWGETQYF
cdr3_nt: TGTGCCAGCAGCCAAGTTTGGGGCGAGACCCAGTACTTC

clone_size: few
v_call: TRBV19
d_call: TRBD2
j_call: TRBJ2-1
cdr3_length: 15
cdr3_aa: CASTISGGDYNEQFF
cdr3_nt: TGTGCCAGTACCATTAGCGGGGGAGATTACAATGAGCAGTTCTTC

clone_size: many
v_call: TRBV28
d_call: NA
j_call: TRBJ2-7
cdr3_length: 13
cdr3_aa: CASSLAPDYEQYF
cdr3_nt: TGTGCCAGCAGTTTAGCCCCCGATTACGAGCAGTACTTC

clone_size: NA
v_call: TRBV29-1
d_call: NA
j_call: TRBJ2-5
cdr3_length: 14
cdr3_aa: CSVVAGGGMETQYF
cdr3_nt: TGCAGCGTTGTGGCCGGAGGGGGCATGGAGACCCAGTACTTC

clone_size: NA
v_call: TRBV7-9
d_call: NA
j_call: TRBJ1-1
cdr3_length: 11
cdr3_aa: CASSLGGEAFF
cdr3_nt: TGTGCCAGCAGCTTAGGCGGTGAAGCTTTCTTT

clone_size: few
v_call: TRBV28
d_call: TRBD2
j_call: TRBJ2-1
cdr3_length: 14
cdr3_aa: CATLTSGTYNEQFF
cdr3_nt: TGTGCCACCTTGACTAGCGGGACTTACAATGAGCAGTTCTTC

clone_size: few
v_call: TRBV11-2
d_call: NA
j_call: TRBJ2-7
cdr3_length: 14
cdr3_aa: CASSLDRVWAGQYF
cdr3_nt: TGTGCCAGCAGCTTAGACCGGGTATGGGCTGGGCAGTACTTC

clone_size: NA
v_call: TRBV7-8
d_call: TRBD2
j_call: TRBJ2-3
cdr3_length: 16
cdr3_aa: CASSVTPGLALDTQYF
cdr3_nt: TGTGCCAGCAGCGTTACCCCGGGACTAGCCCTAGATACGCAGTATTTT

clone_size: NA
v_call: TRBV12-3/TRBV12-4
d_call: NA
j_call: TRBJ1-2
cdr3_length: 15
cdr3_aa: CASSFVQAGSYGYTF
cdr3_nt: TGTGCCAGCAGTTTCGTTCAGGCCGGGAGCTATGGCTACACCTTC

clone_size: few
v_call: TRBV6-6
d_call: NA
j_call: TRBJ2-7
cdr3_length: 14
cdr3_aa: CASRRTADSYEQYF
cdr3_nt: TGTGCCAGCAGGAGGACGGCTGACTCCTACGAGCAGTACTTC

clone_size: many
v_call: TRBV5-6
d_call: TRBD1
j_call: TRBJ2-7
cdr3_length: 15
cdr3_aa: CASSLMGQGTYEQYF
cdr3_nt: TGTGCCAGCAGTCTAATGGGACAGGGGACCTACGAGCAGTACTTC

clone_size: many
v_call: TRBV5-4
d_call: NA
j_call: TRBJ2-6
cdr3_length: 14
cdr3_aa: CASSFFSGANVLTF
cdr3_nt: TGTGCCAGCAGCTTTTTCTCTGGGGCCAACGTCCTGACTTTC

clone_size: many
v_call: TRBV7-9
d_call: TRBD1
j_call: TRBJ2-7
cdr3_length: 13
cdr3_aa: CASSPGQGREQYF
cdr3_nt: TGTGCCAGCAGCCCAGGACAGGGAAGGGAGCAGTACTTC

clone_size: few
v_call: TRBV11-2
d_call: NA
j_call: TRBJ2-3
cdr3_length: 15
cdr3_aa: CASSLVAGNTDTQYF
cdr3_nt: TGTGCCAGCAGCTTAGTCGCCGGGAACACAGATACGCAGTATTTT

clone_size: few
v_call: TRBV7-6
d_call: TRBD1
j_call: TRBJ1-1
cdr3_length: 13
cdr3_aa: CASSLGGQIEAFF
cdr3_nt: TGTGCCAGCAGCTTAGGGGGACAGATTGAAGCTTTCTTT

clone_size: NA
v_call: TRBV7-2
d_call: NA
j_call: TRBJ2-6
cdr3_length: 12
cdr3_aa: CASSLAGNVLTF
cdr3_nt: TGTGCCAGCAGCCTGGCGGGCAACGTCCTGACTTTC

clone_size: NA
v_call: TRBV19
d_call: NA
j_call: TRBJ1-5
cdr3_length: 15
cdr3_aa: CASSPQVLGNQPQHF
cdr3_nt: TGTGCCAGTAGCCCCCAGGTTTTAGGCAATCAGCCCCAGCATTTT

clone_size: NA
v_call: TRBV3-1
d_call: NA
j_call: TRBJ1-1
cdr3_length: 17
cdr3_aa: CASSQDSGPSLNTEAFF
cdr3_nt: TGTGCCAGCAGCCAAGATTCGGGACCGAGTTTAAACACTGAAGCTTTCTTT

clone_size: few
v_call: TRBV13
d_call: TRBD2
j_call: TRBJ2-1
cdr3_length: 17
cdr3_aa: CASSSQGSGVIYNEQFF
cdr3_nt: TGTGCCAGCAGCTCCCAGGGTAGCGGGGTTATCTACAATGAGCAGTTCTTC

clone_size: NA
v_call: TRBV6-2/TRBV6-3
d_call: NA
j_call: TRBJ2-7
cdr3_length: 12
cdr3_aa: CASRKGPYEQYF
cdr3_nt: TGTGCCAGCAGGAAGGGACCCTACGAGCAGTACTTC

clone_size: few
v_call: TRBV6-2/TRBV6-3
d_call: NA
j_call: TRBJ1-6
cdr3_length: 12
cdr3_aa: CASSKVGSPLHF
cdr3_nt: TGTGCCAGCAGCAAAGTAGGTTCACCCCTCCACTTT

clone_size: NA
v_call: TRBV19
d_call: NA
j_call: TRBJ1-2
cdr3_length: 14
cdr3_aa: CASSFLTGESGYTF
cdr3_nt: TGTGCCAGTAGTTTTCTGACAGGAGAAAGTGGCTACACCTTC

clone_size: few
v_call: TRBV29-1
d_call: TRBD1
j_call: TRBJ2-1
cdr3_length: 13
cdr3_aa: CSVGQGALNEQFF
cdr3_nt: TGCAGCGTGGGACAGGGGGCCCTCAATGAGCAGTTCTTC

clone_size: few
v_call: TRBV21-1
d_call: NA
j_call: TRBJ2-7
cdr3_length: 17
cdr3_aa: CASSKALGGQGAHEQYF
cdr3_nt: TGTGCCAGCAGCAAAGCGCTCGGGGGACAGGGGGCCCACGAGCAGTACTTC

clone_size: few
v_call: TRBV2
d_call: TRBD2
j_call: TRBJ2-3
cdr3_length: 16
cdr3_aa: CASSPGLAGPGDTQYF
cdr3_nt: TGTGCCAGCAGTCCGGGACTAGCGGGGCCGGGGGATACGCAGTATTTT

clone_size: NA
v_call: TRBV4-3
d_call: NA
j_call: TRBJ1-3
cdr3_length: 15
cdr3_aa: CASSHRAGAGNTIYF
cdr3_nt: TGCGCCAGCAGCCATCGGGCGGGAGCTGGAAACACCATATATTTT

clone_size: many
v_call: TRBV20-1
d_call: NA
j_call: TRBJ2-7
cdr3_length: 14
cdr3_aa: CSARGDVSVAEQYF
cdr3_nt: TGCAGTGCCCGAGGGGATGTTTCTGTCGCCGAGCAGTACTTC

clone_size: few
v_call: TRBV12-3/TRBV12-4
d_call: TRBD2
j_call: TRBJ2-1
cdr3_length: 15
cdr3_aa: CASSQTSGGGWEQFF
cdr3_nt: TGTGCCAGCAGTCAGACTAGCGGGGGGGGTTGGGAGCAGTTCTTC

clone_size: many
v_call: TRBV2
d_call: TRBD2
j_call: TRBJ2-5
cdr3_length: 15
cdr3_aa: CASSGPGLGEQTQYF
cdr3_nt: TGTGCCAGCAGCGGACCGGGACTAGGGGAACAGACCCAGTACTTC

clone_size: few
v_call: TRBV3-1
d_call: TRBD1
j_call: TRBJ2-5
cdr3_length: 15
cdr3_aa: CASNLGQGYFETQYF
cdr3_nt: TGTGCCAGCAATCTTGGACAGGGGTACTTTGAGACCCAGTACTTC

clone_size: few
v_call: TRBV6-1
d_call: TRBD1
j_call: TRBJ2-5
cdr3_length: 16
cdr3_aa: CASSERDRGLKETQYF
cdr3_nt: TGTGCCAGCAGTGAGCGTGACAGGGGCTTAAAGGAGACCCAGTACTTC

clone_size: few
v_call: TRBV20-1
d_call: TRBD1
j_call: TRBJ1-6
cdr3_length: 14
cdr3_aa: CSAPDRVANSPLHF
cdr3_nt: TGCAGTGCTCCCGACAGGGTGGCTAATTCACCCCTCCACTTT

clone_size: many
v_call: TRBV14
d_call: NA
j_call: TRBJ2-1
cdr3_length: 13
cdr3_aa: CASSQGSYNEQFF
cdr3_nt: TGTGCCAGCAGCCAAGGATCTTACAATGAGCAGTTCTTC

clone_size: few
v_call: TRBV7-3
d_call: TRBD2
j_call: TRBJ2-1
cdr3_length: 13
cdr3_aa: CASSRSGGGEQFF
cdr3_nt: TGTGCCAGCAGCCGATCGGGGGGAGGGGAGCAGTTCTTC

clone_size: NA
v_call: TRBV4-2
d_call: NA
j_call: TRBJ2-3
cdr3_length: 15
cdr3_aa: CASSQEPGSTDTQYF
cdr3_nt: TGTGCCAGCAGCCAGGAGCCCGGGAGCACAGATACGCAGTATTTT

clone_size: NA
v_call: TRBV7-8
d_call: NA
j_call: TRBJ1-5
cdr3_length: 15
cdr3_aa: CASSLVVGGGQPQHF
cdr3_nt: TGTGCCAGCAGCTTAGTGGTGGGTGGGGGGCAGCCCCAGCATTTT

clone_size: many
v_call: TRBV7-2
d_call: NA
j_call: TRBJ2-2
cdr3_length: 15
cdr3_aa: CASSLEARGTGELFF
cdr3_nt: TGTGCCAGCAGCTTAGAGGCTAGGGGCACCGGGGAGCTGTTTTTT